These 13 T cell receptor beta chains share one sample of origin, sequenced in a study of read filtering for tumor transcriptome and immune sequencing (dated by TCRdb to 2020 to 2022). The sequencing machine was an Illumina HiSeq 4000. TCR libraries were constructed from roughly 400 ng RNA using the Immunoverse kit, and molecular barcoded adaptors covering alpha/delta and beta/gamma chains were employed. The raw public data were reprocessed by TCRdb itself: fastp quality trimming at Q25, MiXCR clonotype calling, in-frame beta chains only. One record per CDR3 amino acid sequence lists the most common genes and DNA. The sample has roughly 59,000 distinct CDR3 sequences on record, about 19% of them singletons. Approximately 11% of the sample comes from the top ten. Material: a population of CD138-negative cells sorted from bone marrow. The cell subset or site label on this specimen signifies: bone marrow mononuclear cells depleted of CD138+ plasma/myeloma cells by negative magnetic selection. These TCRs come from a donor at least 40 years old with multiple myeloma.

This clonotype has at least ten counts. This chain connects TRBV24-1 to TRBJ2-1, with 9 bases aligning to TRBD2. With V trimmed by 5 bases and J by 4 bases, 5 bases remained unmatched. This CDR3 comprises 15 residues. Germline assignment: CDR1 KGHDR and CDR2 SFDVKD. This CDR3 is CATSGTSELYNEQFF. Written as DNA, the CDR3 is TGTGCCACCAGTGGGACTAGCGAGCTATACAATGAGCAGTTCTTC.

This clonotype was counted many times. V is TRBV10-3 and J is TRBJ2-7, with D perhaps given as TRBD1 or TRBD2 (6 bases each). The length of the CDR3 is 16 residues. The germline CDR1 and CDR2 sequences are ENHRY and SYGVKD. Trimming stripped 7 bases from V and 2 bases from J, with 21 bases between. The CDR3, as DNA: TGTGCCATCAAGGGGGGTGGGGACAAGTCCCCCTACGAGCAGTACTTC. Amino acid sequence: CAIKGGGDKSPYEQYF.

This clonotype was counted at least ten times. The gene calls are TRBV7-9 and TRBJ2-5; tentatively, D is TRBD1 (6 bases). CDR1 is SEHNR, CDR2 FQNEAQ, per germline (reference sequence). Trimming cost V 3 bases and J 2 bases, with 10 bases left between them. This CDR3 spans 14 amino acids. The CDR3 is CASSFGQPQETQYF. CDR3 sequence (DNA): TGTGCCAGCAGCTTCGGACAGCCACAAGAGACCCAGTACTTC. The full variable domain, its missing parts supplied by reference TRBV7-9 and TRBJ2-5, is DTGVSQNPRHKITKRGQNVTFRCDPISEHNRLYWYRQTLGQGPEFLTYFQNEAQLEKSRLLSDRFSAERPKGSFSTLEIQRTEQGDSAMYLCASSFGQPQETQYFGPGTRLLVL.

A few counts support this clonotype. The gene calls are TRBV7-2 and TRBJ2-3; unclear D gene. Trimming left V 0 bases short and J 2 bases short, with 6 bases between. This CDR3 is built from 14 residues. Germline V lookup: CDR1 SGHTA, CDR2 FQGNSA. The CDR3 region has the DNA TGTGCCAGCAGCTTAGCGGTACCCACAGATACGCAGTATTTT. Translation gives CASSLAVPTDTQYF.

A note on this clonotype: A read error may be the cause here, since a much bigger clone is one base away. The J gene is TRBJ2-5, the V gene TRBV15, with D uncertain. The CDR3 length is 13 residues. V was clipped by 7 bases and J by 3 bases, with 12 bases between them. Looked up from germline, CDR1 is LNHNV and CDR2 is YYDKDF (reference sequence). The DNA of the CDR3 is TGTGCCACCAAAACAGAGGCCGAAGAGACCCAGTACTTC. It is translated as CATKTEAEETQYF.

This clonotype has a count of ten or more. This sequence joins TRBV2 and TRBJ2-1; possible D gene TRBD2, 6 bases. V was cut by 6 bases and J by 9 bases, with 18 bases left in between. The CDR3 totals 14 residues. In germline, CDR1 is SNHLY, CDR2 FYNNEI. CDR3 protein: CASSGGMLWGEQFF. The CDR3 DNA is TGTGCCAGCAGCGGCGGGATGCTCTGGGGTGAGCAGTTCTTC. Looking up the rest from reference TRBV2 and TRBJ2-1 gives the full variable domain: EPEVTQTPSHQVTQMGQEVILRCVPISNHLYFYWYRQILGQKVEFLVSFYNNEISEKSEIFDDQFSVERPDGSNFTLKIRSTKLEDSAMYFCASSGGMLWGEQFFGPGTRLTVL.

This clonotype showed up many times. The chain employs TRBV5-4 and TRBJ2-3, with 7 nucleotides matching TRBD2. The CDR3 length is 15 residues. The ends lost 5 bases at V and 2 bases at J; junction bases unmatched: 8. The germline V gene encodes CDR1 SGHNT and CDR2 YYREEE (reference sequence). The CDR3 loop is CASRREGRDTDTQYF. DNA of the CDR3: TGTGCCAGCAGGAGGGAGGGCCGGGACACAGATACGCAGTATTTT.

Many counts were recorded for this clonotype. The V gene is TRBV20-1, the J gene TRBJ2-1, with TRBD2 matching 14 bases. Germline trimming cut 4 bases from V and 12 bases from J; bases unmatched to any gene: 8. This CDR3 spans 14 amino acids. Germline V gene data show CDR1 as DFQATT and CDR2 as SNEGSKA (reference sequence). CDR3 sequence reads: CSATRTSGGTGQFF. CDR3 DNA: TGCAGTGCTACAAGGACTAGCGGGGGGACAGGGCAGTTCTTC.

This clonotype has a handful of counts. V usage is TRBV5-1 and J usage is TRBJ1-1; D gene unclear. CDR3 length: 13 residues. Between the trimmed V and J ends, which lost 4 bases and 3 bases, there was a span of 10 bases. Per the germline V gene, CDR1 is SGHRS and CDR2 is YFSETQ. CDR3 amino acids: CASSTVTDTEAFF. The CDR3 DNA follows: TGCGCCAGCAGCACTGTGACGGACACTGAAGCTTTCTTT. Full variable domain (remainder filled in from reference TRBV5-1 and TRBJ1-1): KAGVTQTPRYLIKTRGQQVTLSCSPISGHRSVSWYQQTPGQGLQFLFEYFSETQRNKGNFPGRFSGRQFSNSRSEMNVSTLELGDSALYLCASSTVTDTEAFFGQGTRLTVV.

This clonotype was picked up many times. For the CDR3, the DNA is TGTGCCATCAGTGACGACAGAACCGGGGAGCTGTTTTTT. Protein sequence: CAISDDRTGELFF. V usage is TRBV10-3 and J usage is TRBJ2-2, with a weak D call TRBD1 (5 bases). The V and J ends lost 3 bases and 5 bases respectively, with 7 bases between them. CDR1 ENHRY and CDR2 SYGVKD come from the germline V gene. CDR3 length: 13 residues.

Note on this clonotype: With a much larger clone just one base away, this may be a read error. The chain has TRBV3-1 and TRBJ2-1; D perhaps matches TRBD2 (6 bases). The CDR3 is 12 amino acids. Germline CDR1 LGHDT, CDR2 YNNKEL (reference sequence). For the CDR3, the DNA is TGTGCCAGCAGTCGGACTAACAATGAGAAGTTCTTC. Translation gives CASSRTNNEKFF.

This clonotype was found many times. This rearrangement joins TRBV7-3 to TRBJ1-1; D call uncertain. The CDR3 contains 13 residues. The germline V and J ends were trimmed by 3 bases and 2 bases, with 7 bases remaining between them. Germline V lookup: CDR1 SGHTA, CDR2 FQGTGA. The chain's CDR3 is CASSLEFNTEAFF. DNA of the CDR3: TGTGCCAGCAGCTTGGAGTTCAACACTGAAGCTTTCTTT.

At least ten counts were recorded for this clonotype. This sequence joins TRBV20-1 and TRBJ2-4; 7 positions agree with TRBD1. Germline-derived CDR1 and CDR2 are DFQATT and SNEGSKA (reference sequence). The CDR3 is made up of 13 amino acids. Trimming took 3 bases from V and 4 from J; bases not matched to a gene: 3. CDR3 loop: CSASLQGKNIQYF. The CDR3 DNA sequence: TGCAGTGCTAGTTTACAGGGGAAAAACATTCAGTACTTC.